This T cell receptor (beta chain) was retrieved from a study of multiple sclerosis patients with progressive multifocal leukoencephalopathy. The time point: time of PML onset. Clones were sequenced by immunoSEQ multiplex PCR, and TCRdb holds only the in-frame ones, with some missing. The table records 30,000 or so clones, 80% to 90% of them present only once. The clonotype was recovered from a middle-aged woman with progressive multifocal leukoencephalopathy. This material consisted of PBMCs, taken from a patient treated with natalizumab.

CDR3 loop: CASSIGQVNSPLHF. CDR3 nucleotides: TGTGCCAGTAGTATTGGGCAGGTTAATTCACCCCTCCACTTT. This chain links TRBV19 with TRBJ1-6, with no clear D. The CDR3 extends over 14 amino acids. Trimming removed 3 bases from V and 6 bases from J, with 9 bases in between. Germline V gene data show CDR1 as LNHDA and CDR2 as SQIVND (reference sequence).